The 9 T cell receptor beta chains presented below share a single source sample, sequenced in a study of response to subunit inactivated influenza vaccine (dated by TCRdb to the late 2010s). Libraries were made using RT-PCR. Instrument on record: Illumina HiSeq 2500. The public sequencing data were trimmed at Q25 with fastp and processed into clonotypes with MiXCR by TCRdb, which kept only in-frame beta chains. Each record represents a unique CDR3 protein, reported with the most common genes and DNA among its rows. The sample profile shows hundreds of thousands of distinct CDR3 sequences; about 7.6% of them were found once. 10% to 15% of the sample lies in the top ten. The specimen comprised PBMCs from blood, sampled less than 25 months after vaccination. The receptor source for this set is a man aged 50 to 69 who received an inactivated influenza vaccine. Donor details come from another sample of the same person, matched by shared clones.

This rearrangement joins TRBV2 to TRBJ2-3; D remains ambiguous. This CDR3 contains 12 residues. Germline V gives CDR1 SNHLY, CDR2 FYNNEI. V lost 5 bases and J 6 bases, leaving 9 bases between the germline ends. The CDR3 reads CASSYQSDTQYF. CDR3 nucleotide sequence: TGTGCCAGCAGTTACCAGTCGGATACGCAGTATTTT.

The CDR3 DNA reads TGTGCCAGCTCACCACGAGGCGCAGGAAGAAGCTCCTACGAGCAGTACTTC. It is translated as CASSPRGAGRSSYEQYF. The rearrangement joins TRBV18 to TRBJ2-7; D remains ambiguous. Trimming removed 1 base from V and 0 bases from J, with 16 bases in between. This CDR3 has 17 amino acids. Per germline, CDR1 KGHSH and CDR2 LQKENI.

This clonotype was observed a few times. One end of the junction is discordant with germline, which a read error may explain. The gene calls are TRBV2 and TRBJ1-3, with D possibly matching TRBD1 (6 bases). Germline CDR1 and CDR2: SNHLY and FYNNEI. CDR3 length equals 12 residues. The CDR3 DNA follows: TGTGCCAGCAGTGAAGACCTCCCGGGACACAAGTTT. This gives the protein CASSEDLPGHKF.

This clonotype occurred many times. V and J are TRBV4-3 and TRBJ2-7; 7 bases match TRBD2. V shed 0 bases and J 5 bases; nucleotides not matched to a gene: 7. The CDR3 totals 15 residues. Germline lookup yields CDR1 LGHNA and CDR2 YSLEER. CDR3 nucleotides: TGCGCCAGCAGCCAAGATCCCGGGGGGTTCGACGAGCAGTACTTC. Protein sequence: CASSQDPGGFDEQYF.

This clonotype was seen a few times. This rearrangement joins TRBV19 to TRBJ1-2; possibly TRBD1 for D (5 bases). V lost 7 bases and J 4 bases, leaving 16 bases between the germline ends. CDR3 length: 14 residues. Germline loops: CDR1 LNHDA, CDR2 SQIVND (reference sequence). The CDR3 bases are TGTGCCAGTACTTCCCCCGGGACCCGCTATGGCTACACCTTC. It is translated as CASTSPGTRYGYTF.

This clonotype was observed a handful of times. V and J are TRBV12-3 or TRBV12-4 and TRBJ2-7, with D possibly being TRBD1 or TRBD2 (6 bases each). The CDR3 loop spans 14 amino acids. Trimming removed 0 bases from V and 6 bases from J, with 12 bases in between. The DNA for the CDR3 is TGTGCCAGCAGTTTAGCGATGGGGGGCAGCGAGCAGTACTTC. This gives the protein CASSLAMGGSEQYF.

This rearrangement joins TRBV20-1 to TRBJ1-1; D is undetermined. Trimming cost V 6 bases and J 3 bases, with 17 bases left between them. CDR1 is DFQATT and CDR2 is SNEGSKA in the germline V gene (reference sequence). The CDR3 is 14 residues long. The CDR3 loop reads CSAYKQPGDTEAFF. DNA of the CDR3: TGCAGTGCCTACAAACAGCCTGGAGACACTGAAGCTTTCTTT.

The chain is built from TRBV6-5 and TRBJ1-2; D possibly corresponds to TRBD1 (5 bases). Trimming removed 2 bases at V and 4 bases at J, with 26 bases between. Per the germline V gene, CDR1 is MNHEY and CDR2 is SVGAGI. The CDR3 contains 19 residues. CDR3 residues: CASSYLDRTFDNGPYGYTF. In DNA, the CDR3 is TGTGCCAGCAGTTACCTTGACAGAACTTTCGACAACGGTCCCTATGGCTACACCTTC.

This chain links TRBV6-5 with TRBJ1-4; the D gene is possibly TRBD1 (6 bases). V lost 2 bases and J lost 4, with 11 bases in between. There are 15 residues in the CDR3. Germline CDR1 is MNHEY and CDR2 is SVGAGI. The CDR3 sequence is CASSYPGVFNEKLFF. DNA for the CDR3: TGTGCCAGCAGTTACCCAGGGGTCTTTAATGAAAAACTGTTTTTT.